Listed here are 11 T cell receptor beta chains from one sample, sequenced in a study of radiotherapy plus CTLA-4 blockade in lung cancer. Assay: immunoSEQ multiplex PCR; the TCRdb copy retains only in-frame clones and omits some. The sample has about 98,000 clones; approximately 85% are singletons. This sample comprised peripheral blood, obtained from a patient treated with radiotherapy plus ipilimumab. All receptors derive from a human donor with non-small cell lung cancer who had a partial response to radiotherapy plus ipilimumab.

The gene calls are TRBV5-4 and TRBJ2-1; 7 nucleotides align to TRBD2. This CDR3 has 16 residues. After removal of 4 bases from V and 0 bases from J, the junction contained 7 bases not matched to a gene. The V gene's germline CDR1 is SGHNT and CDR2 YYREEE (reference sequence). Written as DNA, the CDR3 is TGTGCCAGCAGCCCGCCGACGGGGGGCTCCTACAATGAGCAGTTCTTC. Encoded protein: CASSPPTGGSYNEQFF.

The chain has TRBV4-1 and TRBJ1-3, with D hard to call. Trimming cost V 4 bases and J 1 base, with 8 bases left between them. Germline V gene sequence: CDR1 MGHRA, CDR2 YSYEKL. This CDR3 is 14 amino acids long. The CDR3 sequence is CASSRGSSGNTIYF. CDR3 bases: TGCGCCAGCAGCCGCGGGAGTTCTGGAAACACCATATATTTT.

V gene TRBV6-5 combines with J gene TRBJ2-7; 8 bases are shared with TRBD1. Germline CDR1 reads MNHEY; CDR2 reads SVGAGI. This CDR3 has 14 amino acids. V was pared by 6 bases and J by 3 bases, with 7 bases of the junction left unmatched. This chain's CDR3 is CASSRGQGLYEQYF. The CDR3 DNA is TGTGCCAGCAGCCGAGGACAGGGTCTCTACGAGCAGTACTTC.

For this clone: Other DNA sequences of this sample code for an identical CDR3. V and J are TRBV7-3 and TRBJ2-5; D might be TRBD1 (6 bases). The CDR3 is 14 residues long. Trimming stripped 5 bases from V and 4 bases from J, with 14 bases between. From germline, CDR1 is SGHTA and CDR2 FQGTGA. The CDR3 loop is CASSPGGRGETQYF. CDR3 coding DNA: TGTGCCAGCAGCCCAGGCGGCAGGGGAGAGACCCAGTACTTC.

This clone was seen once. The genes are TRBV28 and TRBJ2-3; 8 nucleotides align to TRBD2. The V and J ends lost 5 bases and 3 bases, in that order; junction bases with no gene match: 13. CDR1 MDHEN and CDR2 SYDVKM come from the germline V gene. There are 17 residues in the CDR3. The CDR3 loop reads CASSLPGRSGSTDTQYF. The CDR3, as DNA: TGTGCCAGCAGTCTCCCCGGTAGGAGCGGGAGTACAGATACGCAGTATTTT.

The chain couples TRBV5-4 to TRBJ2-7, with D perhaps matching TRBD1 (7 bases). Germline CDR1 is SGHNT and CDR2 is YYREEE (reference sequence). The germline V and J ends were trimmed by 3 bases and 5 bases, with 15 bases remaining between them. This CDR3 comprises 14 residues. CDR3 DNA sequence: TGTGCCAGCAGCTCCCGACAGGGCGGGGACGAGCAGTACTTC. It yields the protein CASSSRQGGDEQYF. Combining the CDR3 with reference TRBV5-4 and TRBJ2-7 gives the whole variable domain ETGVTQSPTHLIKTRGQQVTLRCSSQSGHNTVSWYQQALGQGPQFIFQYYREEENGRGNFPPRFSGLQFPNYSSELNVNALELDDSALYLCASSSRQGGDEQYFGPGTRLTVT.

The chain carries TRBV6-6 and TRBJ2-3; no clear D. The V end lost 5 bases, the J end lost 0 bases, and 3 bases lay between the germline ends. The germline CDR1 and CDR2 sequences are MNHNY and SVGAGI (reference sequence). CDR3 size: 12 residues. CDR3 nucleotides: TGTGCCAGCAGTCCTAGCACAGATACGCAGTATTTT. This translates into CASSPSTDTQYF.

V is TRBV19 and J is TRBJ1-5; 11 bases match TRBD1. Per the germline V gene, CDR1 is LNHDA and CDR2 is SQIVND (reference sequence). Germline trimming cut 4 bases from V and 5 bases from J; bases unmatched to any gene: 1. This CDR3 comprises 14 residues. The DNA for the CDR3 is TGTGCCAGTAGTAGGACAGGGGGCGATCAGCCCCAGCATTTT. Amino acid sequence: CASSRTGGDQPQHF.

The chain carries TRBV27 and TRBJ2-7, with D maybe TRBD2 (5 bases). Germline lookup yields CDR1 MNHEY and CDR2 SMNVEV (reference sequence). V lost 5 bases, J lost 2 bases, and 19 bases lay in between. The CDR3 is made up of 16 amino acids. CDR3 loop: CASSRLAEGMAYEQYF. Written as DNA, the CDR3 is TGTGCCAGCAGTAGGCTAGCAGAGGGTATGGCCTACGAGCAGTACTTC.

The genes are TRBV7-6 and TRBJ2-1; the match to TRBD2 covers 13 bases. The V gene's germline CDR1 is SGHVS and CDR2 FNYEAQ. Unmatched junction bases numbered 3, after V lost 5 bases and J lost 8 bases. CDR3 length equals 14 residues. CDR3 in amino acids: CASSPGLAGYEQFF. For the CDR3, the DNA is TGTGCCAGCAGCCCGGGACTAGCGGGATATGAGCAGTTCTTC.

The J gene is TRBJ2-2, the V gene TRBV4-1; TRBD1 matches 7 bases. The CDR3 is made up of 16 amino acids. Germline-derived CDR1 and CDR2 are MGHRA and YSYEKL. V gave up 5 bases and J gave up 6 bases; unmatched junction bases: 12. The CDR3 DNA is TGCGCCAGCAGCGTAAGACAGGGTGGGATGTCCGGGGAGCTGTTTTTT. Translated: CASSVRQGGMSGELFF.